A selection of T cell receptor beta chains follows, all from one sample in a study of cytomegalovirus exposure and HLA in healthy donors. Here immunoSEQ multiplex PCR was the method, and the copy in TCRdb shows in-frame clones only, minus some. The sample carries roughly 200,000 clones, just under 85% recorded once. Sequencing was carried out using PBMCs. The origin of the receptors is a middle-aged woman in good health and CMV-seronegative. Each CDR3 is given with its conserved first and last residue. The D gene is left open where the match is weak. Expanded clones get a size class; other rows say once, few or many, or leave the size out.

clone_size cdr3_length j_call v_call d_call cdr3_nt cdr3_aa
NA 14 TRBJ1-5 TRBV6-5 NA TGTGCCAGCAGGGAAGGGGGAAGCAATCAGCCCCAGCATTTT CASREGGSNQPQHF
NA 14 TRBJ2-5 TRBV2 TRBD1 TGTGCCAGCAATCCTGACAGGGCACAAGAGACCCAGTACTTC CASNPDRAQETQYF
NA 13 TRBJ2-5 TRBV29-1 NA TGCAGCGTTGTATTAGCGGTAAAAGAGACCCAGTACTTC CSVVLAVKETQYF
NA 14 TRBJ2-1 TRBV9 NA TGTGCCAGCAGCACCAGCGGGCCCTACAATGAGCAGTTCTTC CASSTSGPYNEQFF
NA 14 TRBJ2-7 TRBV5-1 NA TGCGCCAGCAGCTTGGAACAGGGTTTGCACGAGCAGTACTTC CASSLEQGLHEQYF
NA 14 TRBJ1-1 TRBV6-6 NA TGTGCCAGCAGTTACGCAGGGGAGAACACTGAAGCTTTCTTT CASSYAGENTEAFF
NA 14 TRBJ1-2 TRBV6-5 NA TGTGCCAGCAGCTTAAGAACAGCTAACTATGGCTACACCTTC CASSLRTANYGYTF
NA 16 TRBJ1-6 TRBV5-4 NA TGTGCCAGCAGCTTGACGGGGAGCTCCTATAATTCACCCCTCCACTTT CASSLTGSSYNSPLHF
NA 15 TRBJ2-7 TRBV7-8 NA TGTGCCAGCAGCTTCGCTAGTGAGGGACTGGGCGAGCAGTACTTC CASSFASEGLGEQYF
once 15 TRBJ1-2 TRBV28 TRBD1 TGTGCCAGCGGGATAACCGGGACAGGGAGAGATGGCTACACCTTC CASGITGTGRDGYTF
NA 16 TRBJ2-7 TRBV6-6 TRBD2 TGTGCCAGCAGCCTCCCTGATGGTAGCGGGTCTTACGAGCAGTACTTC CASSLPDGSGSYEQYF
NA 13 TRBJ1-1 TRBV30 NA TGTGCCTGGAGTGTGTCCCGGGACACTGAAGCTTTCTTT CAWSVSRDTEAFF
NA 13 TRBJ1-1 TRBV19 NA TGTGCCAGTAGTAATTTTGGAGCCCCAAGAGCTTTCTTT CASSNFGAPRAFF
NA 15 TRBJ1-5 TRBV28 NA TGTGCCAGCAGTTTATCCGGGACACCCAATCAGCCCCAGCATTTT CASSLSGTPNQPQHF
NA 14 TRBJ2-7 TRBV7-6 TRBD1 TGTGCCAGCACTACCCGGGACAGGGGAAACGAGCAGTACTTC CASTTRDRGNEQYF
NA 15 TRBJ2-1 TRBV25-1 TRBD1 TGTGCCAGCAGGGTACCGGGACAGGCCTACAATGAGCAGTTCTTC CASRVPGQAYNEQFF
NA 16 TRBJ2-3 TRBV6-1 TRBD2 TGTGCCAGCAGTGAACTAGCGGGGGGGCCGACAGATACGCAGTATTTT CASSELAGGPTDTQYF
NA 15 TRBJ1-6 TRBV6-1 NA TGTGCCAGTCGGACACAACAAACCTATAATTCACCCCTCCACTTT CASRTQQTYNSPLHF
once 17 TRBJ2-5 TRBV27 TRBD2 TGTGCCAGCAGTCCTCCCCGACTAGCGGGGGTCCAAGAGACCCAGTACTTC CASSPPRLAGVQETQYF
NA 15 TRBJ2-2 TRBV7-9 TRBD1 TGTGCCAGCAGCTTAACGGGACAGGGGCCCGGGGAGCTGTTTTTT CASSLTGQGPGELFF
NA 14 TRBJ2-5 TRBV9 NA TGTGCCAGCAGCGTTAGTACGGGGAGTGCGACCCAGTACTTC CASSVSTGSATQYF
NA 14 TRBJ1-2 TRBV7-9 TRBD1 TGTTCCAGCAGCACCCCGGACAGGGATAATAGCTACACCTTC CSSSTPDRDNSYTF
once 17 TRBJ2-3 TRBV5-4 TRBD2 TGTGCCAGCACCGGCAAGGCGGGGGGCCCCGAGAAAGATACGCAGTATTTT CASTGKAGGPEKDTQYF
NA 13 TRBJ2-7 TRBV28 TRBD2 TGTGCCAGCAGGGCGGGACTAGCCTACGAGCAGTACTTC CASRAGLAYEQYF
few 17 TRBJ1-5 TRBV28 TRBD1 TGTGCCAGCCGGACAGGGATCTTCCGGGGAGGCAATCAGCCCCAGCATTTT CASRTGIFRGGNQPQHF
NA 14 TRBJ1-5 TRBV7-9 NA TGTGCCAGCAGCTCGACAGATTTTAATCAGCCCCAGCATTTT CASSSTDFNQPQHF
NA 11 TRBJ1-2 TRBV10-3 NA TGTGCCATTCCCGTCGGGGACAGCTACACCTTC CAIPVGDSYTF
few 11 TRBJ1-5 TRBV5-1 NA TGCGCCAGCAGCCCGTATCAGCCCCAGCATTTT CASSPYQPQHF
NA 13 TRBJ1-2 TRBV29-1 NA TGCAGCGTGGCGCCCGGCAGGGGCCCCTCCTACACCTTC CSVAPGRGPSYTF
NA 15 TRBJ1-4 TRBV19 TRBD1 TGTGCCAGTAGTATGGATACAGGGGGCAATGAAAAACTGTTTTTT CASSMDTGGNEKLFF
NA 15 TRBJ2-2 TRBV6-5 TRBD1 TGTGCCAGCCGAACCGGGACAGGGAACACCGGGGAGCTGTTTTTT CASRTGTGNTGELFF
NA 16 TRBJ2-6 TRBV28 NA TGTGCCAGCAGATTGGGGGGTGGCTCTGGGGCCAACGTCCTGACTTTC CASRLGGGSGANVLTF
NA 14 TRBJ1-4 TRBV5-5 TRBD1 TGTGCCAGCAGCTTGGGACAGGGGGGGGAAGTTGAGTTTTTT CASSLGQGGEVEFF
NA 14 TRBJ2-3 TRBV19 NA TGTGCCAGTAACGAAGACAAATACACAGATACGCAGTATTTT CASNEDKYTDTQYF
NA 15 TRBJ1-5 TRBV7-9 NA TGTGCCAGCAGCTCCGAGACAGCAAATAATCAGCCCCAGCATTTT CASSSETANNQPQHF
NA 12 TRBJ1-1 TRBV29-1 TRBD1 TGCAGCGTTGGGACAGGGGGCCTTGAAGCTTTCTTT CSVGTGGLEAFF
NA 16 TRBJ1-5 TRBV19 NA TGTGCCAGTAGTATCGGAGGGGGAGGGAGCAATCAGCCCCAGCATTTT CASSIGGGGSNQPQHF
NA 14 TRBJ1-1 TRBV11-2 NA TGTGCCAGCACCAGAGGGGGACGGAGCACTGAAGCTTTCTTT CASTRGGRSTEAFF
NA 15 TRBJ2-1 TRBV10-3 NA TGTGCCATCAGTCCCCAGCGGGCGGGGAACAATGAGCAGTTCTTC CAISPQRAGNNEQFF
NA 14 TRBJ1-2 TRBV6-5 NA TGTGCCAGCAGTTACGACCCGGAGGCATATGGCTACACCTTC CASSYDPEAYGYTF
NA 15 TRBJ1-1 TRBV28 TRBD1 TGTGCCAGCCCCGGGAGGGGGCCTCAGAGGACTGAAGCTTTCTTT CASPGRGPQRTEAFF
few 16 TRBJ2-5 TRBV4-1 NA TGCGCCAGCAGCCAAGATCTAGGAGGGGTCAGGGAGACCCAGTACTTC CASSQDLGGVRETQYF
NA 19 TRBJ2-3 TRBV4-2 TRBD2 TGTGCCAGCAGCCAAGAAACGACTAGCGGGGGGTTTAGCACAGATACGCAGTATTTT CASSQETTSGGFSTDTQYF
NA 16 TRBJ1-2 TRBV7-9 NA TGTGCCAGCAGCCCTCGGGTGGGTCACCAAGATTATGGCTACACCTTC CASSPRVGHQDYGYTF
NA 19 TRBJ2-1 TRBV28 TRBD2 TGTGCCAGCAGTTTAAGAAGAACTAGCGGGGGGGTATTAGACAATGAGCAGTTCTTC CASSLRRTSGGVLDNEQFF
NA 14 TRBJ1-5 TRBV29-1 TRBD1 TGCAGCGTCGGGACAGGGGACAGCAATCAGCCCCAGCATTTT CSVGTGDSNQPQHF